This T cell receptor (beta chain) was retrieved from a study of patients and donors after allogeneic stem cell transplantation. TCRdb independently ran MiXCR on the RT-PCR reads; one entry per CDR3 protein. The repertoire holds approximately 88,000 distinct CDR3 sequences, with around 5% as singletons. The V end lost 4 bases, the J end lost 6 bases, and 7 bases lay between the germline ends. CDR3 length equals 11 residues. CDR1 MNHEY and CDR2 SMNVEV come from the germline V gene (reference sequence). This clonotype was observed many times. This chain joins TRBV27 and TRBJ2-7; unclear D gene. This clonotype was sampled from a human donor who was either an allogeneic HSCT recipient or a stem cell or donor lymphocyte infusion donor (not recorded which). It is not recorded whose cells these are; they may come from a transplant donor. Sequencing was performed on blood, either unsorted or a sorted T cell fraction (not recorded which). Written as DNA, the CDR3 is TGTGCCAGCAGTTATGCCGCCGAGCAGTACTTC. Its translation: CASSYAAEQYF.